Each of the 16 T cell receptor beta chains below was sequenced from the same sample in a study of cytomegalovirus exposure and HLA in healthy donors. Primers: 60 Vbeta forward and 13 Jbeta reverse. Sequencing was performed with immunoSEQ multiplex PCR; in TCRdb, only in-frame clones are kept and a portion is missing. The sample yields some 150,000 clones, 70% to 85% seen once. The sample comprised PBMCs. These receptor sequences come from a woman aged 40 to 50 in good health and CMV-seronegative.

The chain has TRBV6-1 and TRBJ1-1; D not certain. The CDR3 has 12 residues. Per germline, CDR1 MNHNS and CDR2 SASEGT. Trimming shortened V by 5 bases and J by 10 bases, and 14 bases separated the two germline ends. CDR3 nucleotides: TGTGCCAGCAGTCCCAGCGATGGAGGAGCTTTCTTT. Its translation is CASSPSDGGAFF.

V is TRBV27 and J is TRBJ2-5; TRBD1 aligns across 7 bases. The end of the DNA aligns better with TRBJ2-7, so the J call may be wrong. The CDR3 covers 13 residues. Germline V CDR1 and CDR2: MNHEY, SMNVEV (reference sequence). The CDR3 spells CASSLDRVSEQYF. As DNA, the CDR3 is TGTGCCAGCAGTCTCGACAGGGTGTCCGAGCAGTACTTC.

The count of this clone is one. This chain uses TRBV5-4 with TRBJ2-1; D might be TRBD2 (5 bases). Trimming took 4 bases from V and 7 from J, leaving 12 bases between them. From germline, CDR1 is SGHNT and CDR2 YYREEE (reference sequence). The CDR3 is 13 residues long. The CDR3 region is CASSAYPGNEQFF. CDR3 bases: TGTGCCAGCAGCGCCTATCCGGGGAATGAGCAGTTCTTC.

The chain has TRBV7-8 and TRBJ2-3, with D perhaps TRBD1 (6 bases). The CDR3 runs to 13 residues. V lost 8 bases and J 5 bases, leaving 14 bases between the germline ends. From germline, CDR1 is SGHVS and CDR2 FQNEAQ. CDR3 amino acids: CASDPAGVDTQYF. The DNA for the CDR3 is TGTGCCAGCGACCCCGCAGGGGTAGATACGCAGTATTTT.

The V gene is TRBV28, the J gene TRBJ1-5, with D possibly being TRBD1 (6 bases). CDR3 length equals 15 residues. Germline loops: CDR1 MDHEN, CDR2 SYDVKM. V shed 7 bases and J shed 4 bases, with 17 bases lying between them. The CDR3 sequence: CASITTGTLNQPQHF. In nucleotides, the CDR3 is TGTGCCAGCATTACAACCGGGACACTAAATCAGCCCCAGCATTTT.

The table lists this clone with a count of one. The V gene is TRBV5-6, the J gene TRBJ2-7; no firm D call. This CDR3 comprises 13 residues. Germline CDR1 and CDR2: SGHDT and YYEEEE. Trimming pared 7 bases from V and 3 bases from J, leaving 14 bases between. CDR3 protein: CASREVDRYEQYF. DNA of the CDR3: TGTGCCAGCCGAGAGGTCGACCGCTACGAGCAGTACTTC.

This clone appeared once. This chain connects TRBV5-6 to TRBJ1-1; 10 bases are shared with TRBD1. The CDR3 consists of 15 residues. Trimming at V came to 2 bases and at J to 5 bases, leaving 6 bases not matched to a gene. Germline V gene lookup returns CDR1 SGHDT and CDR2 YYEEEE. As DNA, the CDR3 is TGTGCCAGCAGCTTAGTCGGGACAGGGGAGACTGAAGCTTTCTTT. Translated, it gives CASSLVGTGETEAFF.

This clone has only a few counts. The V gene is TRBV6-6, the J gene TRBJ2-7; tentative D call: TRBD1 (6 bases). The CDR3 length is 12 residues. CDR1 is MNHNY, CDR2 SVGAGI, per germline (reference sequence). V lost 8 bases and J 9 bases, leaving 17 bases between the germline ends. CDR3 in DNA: TGTGCCAGCGGGAGTGGGGGCGTGGGGCAGTACTTC. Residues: CASGSGGVGQYF.

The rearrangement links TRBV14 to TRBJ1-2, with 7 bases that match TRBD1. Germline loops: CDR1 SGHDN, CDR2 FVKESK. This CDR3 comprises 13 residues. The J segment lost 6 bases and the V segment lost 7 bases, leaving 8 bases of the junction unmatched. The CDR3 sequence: CASNKDRSHGYTF. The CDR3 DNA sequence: TGTGCCAGCAACAAGGACAGGAGTCATGGCTACACCTTC.

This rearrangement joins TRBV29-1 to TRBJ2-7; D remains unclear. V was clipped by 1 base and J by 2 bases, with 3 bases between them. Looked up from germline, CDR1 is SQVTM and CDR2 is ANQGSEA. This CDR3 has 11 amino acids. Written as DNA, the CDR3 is TGCAGCGTTGAAGTAGCCTACGAGCAGTACTTC. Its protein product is CSVEVAYEQYF.

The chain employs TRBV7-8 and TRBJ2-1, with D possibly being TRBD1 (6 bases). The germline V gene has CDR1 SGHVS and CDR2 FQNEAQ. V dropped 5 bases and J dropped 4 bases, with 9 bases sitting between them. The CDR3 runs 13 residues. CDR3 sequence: CASSQDRYNEQFF. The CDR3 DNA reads TGTGCCAGCAGCCAGGACAGATACAATGAGCAGTTCTTC.

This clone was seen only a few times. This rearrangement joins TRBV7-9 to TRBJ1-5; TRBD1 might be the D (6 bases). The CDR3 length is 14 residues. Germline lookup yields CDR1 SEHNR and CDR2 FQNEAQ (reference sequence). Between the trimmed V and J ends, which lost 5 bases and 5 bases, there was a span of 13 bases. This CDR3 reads CASSRGQFDQPQHF. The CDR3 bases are TGTGCCAGCAGCCGCGGACAGTTCGATCAGCCCCAGCATTTT.

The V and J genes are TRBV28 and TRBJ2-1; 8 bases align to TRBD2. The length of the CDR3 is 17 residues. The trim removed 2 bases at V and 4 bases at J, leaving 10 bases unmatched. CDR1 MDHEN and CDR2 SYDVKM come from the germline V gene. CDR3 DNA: TGTGCCAGCAGTTTACTCGCGGGAGGTGCCGTGTACAATGAGCAGTTCTTC. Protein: CASSLLAGGAVYNEQFF.

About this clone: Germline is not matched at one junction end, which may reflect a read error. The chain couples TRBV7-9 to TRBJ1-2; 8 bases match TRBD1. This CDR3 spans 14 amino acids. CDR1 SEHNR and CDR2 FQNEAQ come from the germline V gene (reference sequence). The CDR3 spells CSSSEQGGNYGYTF. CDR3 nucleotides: TGTTCCAGCAGCGAACAGGGGGGTAACTATGGCTACACCTTC.

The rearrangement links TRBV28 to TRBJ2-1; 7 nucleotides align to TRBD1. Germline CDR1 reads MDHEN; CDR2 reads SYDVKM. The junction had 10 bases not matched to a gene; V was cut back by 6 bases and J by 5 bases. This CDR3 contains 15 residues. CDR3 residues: CASSQSGQGDNEQFF. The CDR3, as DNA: TGTGCCAGCAGCCAATCAGGGCAGGGGGACAATGAGCAGTTCTTC.

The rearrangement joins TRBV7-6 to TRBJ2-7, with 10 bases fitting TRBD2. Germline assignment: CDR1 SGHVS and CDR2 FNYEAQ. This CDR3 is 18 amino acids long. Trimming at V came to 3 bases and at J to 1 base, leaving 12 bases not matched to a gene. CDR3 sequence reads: CASSFERRLAGVSYEQYF. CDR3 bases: TGTGCCAGCAGCTTCGAAAGGAGGCTAGCGGGAGTTTCCTACGAGCAGTACTTC.